These 22 T cell receptor beta chains were all obtained from the same sample, sequenced in a study of response to subunit inactivated influenza vaccine. One entry per CDR3 protein, called by TCRdb with MiXCR from the RT-PCR reads. The sample has 610,000 or so distinct CDR3 sequences; roughly 15% are singletons. Sample: PBMCs from blood, taken 11 to 12 days after vaccination. The receptors originated from a man aged 45-65 years who received an inactivated influenza vaccine.

This clonotype was counted at least ten times. The chain combines TRBV15 with TRBJ2-5; 9 bases match TRBD2. The CDR3 length is 14 residues. Germline CDR1 LNHNV, CDR2 YYDKDF (reference sequence). Unmatched junction bases numbered 6, after V lost 5 bases and J lost 5 bases. Here the CDR3 DNA reads TGTGCCACCAGCCGCGGGAGGGTTCGGGAGACCCAGTACTTC. Protein: CATSRGRVRETQYF. Combining the CDR3 with reference TRBV15 and TRBJ2-5 gives the whole variable domain DAMVIQNPRYQVTQFGKPVTLSCSQTLNHNVMYWYQQKSSQAPKLLFHYYDKDFNNEADTPDNFQSRRPNTSFCFLDIRSPGLGDTAMYLCATSRGRVRETQYFGPGTRLLVL.

This clonotype was seen more than once but under ten times. The rearrangement uses TRBV5-5 and TRBJ2-2, with D possibly TRBD2 on 7 matching bases. This CDR3 region has 16 residues. Germline V gives CDR1 SGHKS, CDR2 YYEKEE (reference sequence). V dropped 4 bases and J dropped 0 bases, with 13 bases sitting between them. The CDR3 protein is CASSPRGAANTGELFF. DNA of the CDR3: TGTGCCAGCAGCCCCCGGGGGGCCGCGAACACCGGGGAGCTGTTTTTT.

This clonotype was observed a few times. The rearrangement uses TRBV29-1 and TRBJ1-2; 8 bases agree with TRBD1. This CDR3 region has 14 residues. In germline, CDR1 is SQVTM, CDR2 ANQGSEA. The V segment lost 6 bases and the J segment 10 bases; nucleotides outside the gene matches: 16. CDR3 nucleotide sequence: TGCAGCGTCCAGCCGACGGACAGGGTTTTCGACTACACCTTC. Translating it yields CSVQPTDRVFDYTF.

The V and J genes are TRBV20-1 and TRBJ1-5; tentatively, D is TRBD1 (5 bases). This CDR3 contains 13 residues. Trimming removed 3 bases from V and 3 bases from J, with 9 bases in between. Germline CDR1 is DFQATT and CDR2 is SNEGSKA (reference sequence). The CDR3 is CSASLQVNQPQHF. CDR3 bases: TGCAGTGCTAGTTTACAGGTCAATCAGCCCCAGCATTTT.

V gene TRBV27 combines with J gene TRBJ2-3, with 7 bases matching TRBD2. Germline assignment: CDR1 MNHEY and CDR2 SMNVEV (reference sequence). The CDR3 has 13 residues. The J segment lost 9 bases and the V segment lost 6 bases, leaving 9 bases of the junction unmatched. CDR3 nucleotide sequence: TGTGCCAGCAGGGGGACTACGCGAGAAACGCAGTATTTT. Amino acid sequence: CASRGTTRETQYF.

The J gene is TRBJ2-1, the V gene TRBV11-3; D uncertain. The CDR3 spans 13 residues. Germline V gene sequence: CDR1 SGHNT, CDR2 YENEEA. V was pared by 0 bases and J by 7 bases, with 7 bases between. The CDR3 region is CASSLDYLNEQFF. CDR3 coding DNA: TGTGCCAGCAGCTTAGATTATTTGAATGAGCAGTTCTTC.

V usage is TRBV6-5 and J usage is TRBJ2-2; TRBD2 matches at 11 bases. Germline loops: CDR1 MNHEY, CDR2 SVGAGI. The V segment lost 0 bases and the J segment 3 bases; nucleotides outside the gene matches: 3. The CDR3 loop spans 17 amino acids. The CDR3 loop reads CASSYSGLAAYTGELFF. In nucleotides, the CDR3 is TGTGCCAGCAGTTACTCGGGACTAGCGGCTTACACCGGGGAGCTGTTTTTT.

The gene calls are TRBV4-1 and TRBJ2-7; 8 nucleotides align to TRBD2. This CDR3 comprises 16 residues. From germline, CDR1 is MGHRA and CDR2 YSYEKL. V was clipped by 1 base and J by 8 bases; unmatched bases: 13. The CDR3 protein is CASSQVLQGRGGQQYF. The CDR3 DNA reads TGCGCCAGCAGCCAAGTCCTCCAGGGCCGGGGGGGCCAGCAGTACTTC.

This clonotype showed up just a few times. This sequence joins TRBV20-1 and TRBJ1-5; weak D call: TRBD1 (6 bases). With 3 bases removed from V and 0 bases from J, the gap between germline ends came to 9 bases. This CDR3 contains 14 residues. Germline CDR1 reads DFQATT; CDR2 reads SNEGSKA (reference sequence). CDR3 sequence: CSARSGASNQPQHF. CDR3 DNA: TGCAGTGCTAGGTCAGGGGCTAGCAATCAGCCCCAGCATTTT.

This clonotype has a handful of counts. The J gene is TRBJ2-1, the V gene TRBV29-1, with TRBD1 identical over 7 bases. This CDR3 has 13 amino acids. From germline, CDR1 is SQVTM and CDR2 ANQGSEA. The V gene end was trimmed by 4 bases and the J gene end by 1 base; junction bases not matched to a gene: 1. The DNA of the CDR3 is TGCAGCGTTGCGGACAGGTCCTACAATGAGCAGTTCTTC. This gives the protein CSVADRSYNEQFF.

This clonotype was picked up a small number of times. The CDR3 DNA is TGTGCCAGCAGTCACCCCCGACTAGCGGGAGTAGCGAACACCGGGGAGCTGTTTTTT. Translated, it gives CASSHPRLAGVANTGELFF. The gene calls are TRBV6-2 or TRBV6-3 and TRBJ2-2; 12 nucleotides align to TRBD2. Looked up from germline, CDR1 is MNHEY and CDR2 is SVGEGT. The CDR3 loop spans 19 amino acids. The ends lost 5 bases at V and 0 bases at J; junction bases unmatched: 10.

This clonotype showed up many times. The chain is built from TRBV15 and TRBJ1-3; D gene ambiguous. Germline V lookup: CDR1 LNHNV, CDR2 YYDKDF (reference sequence). This CDR3 has 17 amino acids. V lost 2 bases to trimming and J lost 3 bases, with 17 bases between them. CDR3 nucleotide sequence: TGTGCCACCAGCAGAACGTTTATGGGGAGTCGTGGAAACACCATATATTTT. This translates into CATSRTFMGSRGNTIYF. Full variable domain (missing parts from reference TRBV15 and TRBJ1-3): DAMVIQNPRYQVTQFGKPVTLSCSQTLNHNVMYWYQQKSSQAPKLLFHYYDKDFNNEADTPDNFQSRRPNTSFCFLDIRSPGLGDTAMYLCATSRTFMGSRGNTIYFGEGSWLTVV.

The rearrangement uses TRBV7-9 and TRBJ1-1; D gene ambiguous. CDR1 is SEHNR and CDR2 is FQNEAQ in the germline V gene (reference sequence). The CDR3 extends over 14 amino acids. V was pared by 1 base and J by 1 base, with 7 bases between. The CDR3 here is CASSLGLTNTEAFF. The CDR3 region has the DNA TGTGCCAGCAGCTTAGGTCTGACGAACACTGAAGCTTTCTTT. Full variable domain (missing parts from reference TRBV7-9 and TRBJ1-1): DTGVSQNPRHKITKRGQNVTFRCDPISEHNRLYWYRQTLGQGPEFLTYFQNEAQLEKSRLLSDRFSAERPKGSFSTLEIQRTEQGDSAMYLCASSLGLTNTEAFFGQGTRLTVV.

This clonotype was observed a few times. The chain links TRBV20-1 to TRBJ2-5; possibly TRBD1 for D (6 bases). This CDR3 comprises 12 residues. The V and J ends lost 6 bases and 5 bases respectively, with 13 bases between them. The V gene's germline CDR1 is DFQATT and CDR2 SNEGSKA (reference sequence). This chain's CDR3 is CSAQRGLETQYF. DNA of the CDR3: TGCAGTGCACAGAGGGGGTTGGAGACCCAGTACTTC.

V gene TRBV20-1 combines with J gene TRBJ1-4; 9 bases map to TRBD1. After removal of 4 bases from V and 8 bases from J, the junction contained 8 bases not matched to a gene. The CDR3 consists of 14 residues. CDR1 and CDR2 from the germline V gene are DFQATT and SNEGSKA (reference sequence). CDR3 coding DNA: TGCAGTGCTACCCGGGACAGGGTAGAGGAAAAACTGTTTTTT. It yields the protein CSATRDRVEEKLFF.

This clonotype was observed a few times. J is TRBJ2-2 and V is TRBV6-2 or TRBV6-3, with TRBD2 identical over 11 bases. V was clipped by 0 bases and J by 5 bases; unmatched bases: 5. CDR1 is MNHEY, CDR2 SVGEGT, per germline. The CDR3 is made up of 17 amino acids. The DNA of the CDR3 is TGTGCCAGCAGTTACTCAGGACTAGCGGGTTGGACCGGGGAGCTGTTTTTT. It yields the protein CASSYSGLAGWTGELFF.

The V call is TRBV7-2, the J call TRBJ2-1, with 8 bases matching TRBD2. Germline lookup yields CDR1 SGHTA and CDR2 FQGNSA. There are 14 residues in the CDR3. J lost 7 bases, V lost 3 bases, and 5 bases had no gene match. CDR3 sequence: CASSFLASGNEQFF. The CDR3 nucleotides read TGTGCCAGCAGCTTTTTAGCTAGCGGGAATGAGCAGTTCTTC.

This clonotype was counted only a few times. The CDR3 nucleotides read TGTGCCAGCAGTGAAGCGTTAATGGACACTGAAGCTTTCTTT. Translating it yields CASSEALMDTEAFF. J is TRBJ1-1 and V is TRBV6-1; unclear D gene. Germline-derived CDR1 and CDR2 are MNHNS and SASEGT. V was cut by 0 bases and J by 3 bases, with 8 bases left in between. This CDR3 has 14 amino acids.

The chain joins TRBV6-6 to TRBJ1-5; D is uncertain. The CDR3 consists of 13 residues. V was pared by 6 bases and J by 2 bases, with 8 bases between. Germline CDR1 is MNHNY and CDR2 is SVGAGI (reference sequence). CDR3: CASRLDGNQPQHF. CDR3 bases: TGTGCCAGCAGATTGGACGGCAATCAGCCCCAGCATTTT.

This clonotype was recorded at least ten times. The chain joins TRBV7-3 to TRBJ2-1, with D uncertain. Trimming cost V 1 base and J 4 bases, with 17 bases left between them. The CDR3 spans 17 residues. Germline CDR1 SGHTA, CDR2 FQGTGA. The CDR3 DNA reads TGTGCCAGCAGCTTAATGGCGACCCCTTCCCCTTACAATGAGCAGTTCTTC. Translated, it gives CASSLMATPSPYNEQFF.

This sequence joins TRBV15 and TRBJ2-1; 8 nucleotides line up with TRBD2. With 5 bases clipped from V and 3 bases from J, the junction kept 6 bases outside the gene matches. CDR3 length equals 15 residues. Germline assignment: CDR1 LNHNV and CDR2 YYDKDF (reference sequence). This CDR3 reads CATSPGTRYYNEQFF. In DNA, the CDR3 is TGTGCCACCAGCCCGGGGACTAGGTACTACAATGAGCAGTTCTTC. Combining the CDR3 with reference TRBV15 and TRBJ2-1 gives the whole variable domain DAMVIQNPRYQVTQFGKPVTLSCSQTLNHNVMYWYQQKSSQAPKLLFHYYDKDFNNEADTPDNFQSRRPNTSFCFLDIRSPGLGDTAMYLCATSPGTRYYNEQFFGPGTRLTVL.

This CDR3 is CASSYVAGVEQYF. The CDR3, as DNA: TGTGCCAGCAGTTACGTAGCGGGAGTTGAGCAGTACTTC. V gene TRBV6-2 or TRBV6-3 combines with J gene TRBJ2-7; 9 bases map to TRBD2. Germline assignment: CDR1 MNHEY and CDR2 SVGEGT. The CDR3 consists of 13 residues. After removal of 2 bases from V and 7 bases from J, the junction contained 3 bases not matched to a gene.